This TCR beta chain was observed in a study of shared clonotypes between healthy human individuals. Across the whole study: Each donor's CD8 memory used one plate, CD8 naive two, each CD4 subset three. Study conclusions and caveats: Since donors were few, the genetic and exposure-history diversity represented was limited.

The table came from immunoSEQ multiplex PCR; TCRdb's copy has only in-frame clones and leaves some out. The table has 2 million to 2.5 million clones, 90% to 95% seen once. Concerning this clone: Its target is unknown. The sample has other DNA sequences that encode this CDR3 too.

The length of the CDR3 is 14 residues. Deletions cut 1 base from V and 4 bases from J, with 8 bases between. Per the germline V gene, CDR1 is SGHRS and CDR2 is YFSETQ. The receptor was isolated from a man between 18 and 29 years old in good health. Some clones in this sample may be carry-over from other donors' samples. The specimen was naive CD4+ T cells from PBMCs. The subset was: CD45RA+ positively selected. This sequence joins TRBV5-1 and TRBJ1-4, with TRBD1 as a possible D gene (5 bases). The CDR3: CASSLRQGNEKLFF. The CDR3, as DNA: TGCGCCAGCAGCTTGCGGCAGGGTAATGAAAAACTGTTTTTT.